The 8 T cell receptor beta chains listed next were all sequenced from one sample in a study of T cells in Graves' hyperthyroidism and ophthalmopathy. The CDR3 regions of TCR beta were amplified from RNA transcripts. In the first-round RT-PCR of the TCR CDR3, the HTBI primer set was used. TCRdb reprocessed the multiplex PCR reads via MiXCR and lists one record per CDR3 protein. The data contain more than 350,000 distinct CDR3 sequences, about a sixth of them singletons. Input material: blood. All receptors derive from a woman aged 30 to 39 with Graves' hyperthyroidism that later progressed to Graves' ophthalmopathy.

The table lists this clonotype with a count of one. The CDR3 loop reads CASTSGRVGNEQFF. DNA of the CDR3: TGTGCCAGTACTTCCGGGAGAGTGGGCAATGAGCAGTTCTTC. This chain joins TRBV19 and TRBJ2-1; tentatively, D is TRBD2 (6 bases). CDR1 and CDR2 from the germline V gene are LNHDA and SQIVND (reference sequence). The CDR3 is made up of 14 amino acids. Between the trimmed V and J ends, which lost 7 bases and 6 bases, there was a span of 16 bases.

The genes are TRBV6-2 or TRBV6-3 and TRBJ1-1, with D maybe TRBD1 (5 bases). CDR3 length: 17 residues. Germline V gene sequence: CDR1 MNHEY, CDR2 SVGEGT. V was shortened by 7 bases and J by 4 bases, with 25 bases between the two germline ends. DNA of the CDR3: TGTGCCAGCACCCCCTCCGGGATAGGGGACGGGGGCACTGAAGCTTTCTTT. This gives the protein CASTPSGIGDGGTEAFF.

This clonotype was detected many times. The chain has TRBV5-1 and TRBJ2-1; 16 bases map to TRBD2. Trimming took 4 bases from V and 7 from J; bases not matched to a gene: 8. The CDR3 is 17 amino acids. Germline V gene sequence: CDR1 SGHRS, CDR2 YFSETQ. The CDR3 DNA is TGCGCCAGCAGCGAGGGGACTAGCGGGAGGGCCGGGAATGAGCAGTTCTTC. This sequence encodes CASSEGTSGRAGNEQFF.

The CDR3 region has the DNA TGCGCCAGCAGCCAAGATTGGGCAGGGAAAGAGACCCAGTACTTC. Protein: CASSQDWAGKETQYF. This rearrangement joins TRBV4-1 to TRBJ2-5, with a possible D match to TRBD1 (5 bases). V dropped 0 bases and J dropped 3 bases, with 11 bases sitting between them. Looked up from germline, CDR1 is MGHRA and CDR2 is YSYEKL. CDR3 size: 15 residues.

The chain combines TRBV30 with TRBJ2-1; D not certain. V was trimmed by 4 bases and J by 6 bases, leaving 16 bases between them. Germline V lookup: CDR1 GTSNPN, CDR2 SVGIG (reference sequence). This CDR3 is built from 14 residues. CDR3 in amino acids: CAWNTGLIINEQFF. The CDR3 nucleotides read TGTGCCTGGAATACCGGGCTTATTATCAATGAGCAGTTCTTC.

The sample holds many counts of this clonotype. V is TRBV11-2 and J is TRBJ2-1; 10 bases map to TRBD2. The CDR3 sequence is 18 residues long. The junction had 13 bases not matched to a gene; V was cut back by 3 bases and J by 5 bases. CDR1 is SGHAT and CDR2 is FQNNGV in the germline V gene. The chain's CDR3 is CASSFALLGTSVHNEQFF. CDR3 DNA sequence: TGTGCCAGCAGCTTCGCCCTGCTGGGGACTAGCGTCCACAATGAGCAGTTCTTC.

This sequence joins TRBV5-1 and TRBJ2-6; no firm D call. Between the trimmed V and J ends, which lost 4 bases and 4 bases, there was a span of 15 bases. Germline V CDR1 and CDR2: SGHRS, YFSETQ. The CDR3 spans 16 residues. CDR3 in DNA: TGCGCCAGCAGCGTTCGCTTAATAGGGGGGGCCAACGTCCTGACTTTC. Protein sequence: CASSVRLIGGANVLTF.

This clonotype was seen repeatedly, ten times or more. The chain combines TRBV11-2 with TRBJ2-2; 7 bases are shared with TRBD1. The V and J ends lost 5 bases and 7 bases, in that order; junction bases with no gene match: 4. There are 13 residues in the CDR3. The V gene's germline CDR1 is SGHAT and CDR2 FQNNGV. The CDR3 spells CASSPRQGGELFF. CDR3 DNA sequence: TGTGCCAGCAGCCCGCGACAGGGCGGGGAGCTGTTTTTT.